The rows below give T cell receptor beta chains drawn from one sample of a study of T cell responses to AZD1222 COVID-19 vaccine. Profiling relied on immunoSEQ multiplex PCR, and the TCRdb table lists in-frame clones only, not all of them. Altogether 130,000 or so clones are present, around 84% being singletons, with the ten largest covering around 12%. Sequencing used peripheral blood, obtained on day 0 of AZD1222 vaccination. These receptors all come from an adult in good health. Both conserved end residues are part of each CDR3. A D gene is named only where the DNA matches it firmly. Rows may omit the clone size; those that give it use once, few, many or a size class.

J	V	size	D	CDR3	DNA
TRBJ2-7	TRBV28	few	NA	CASRAAGIGYEQYF	TGTGCCAGCAGGGCAGCGGGTATAGGCTACGAGCAGTACTTC
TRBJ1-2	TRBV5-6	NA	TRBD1	CASSLGVTGWDGYTF	TGTGCCAGCAGCTTGGGGGTGACAGGGTGGGATGGCTACACCTTC
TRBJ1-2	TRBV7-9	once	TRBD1	CASRGTGVGYGYTF	TGTGCCAGCAGGGGGACAGGGGTGGGCTATGGCTACACCTTC
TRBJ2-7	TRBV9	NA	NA	CASSPPDGTYEQYF	TGTGCCAGCAGCCCCCCAGACGGGACCTACGAGCAGTACTTC
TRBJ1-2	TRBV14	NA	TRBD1	CASSHQQGGKDGYTF	TGTGCCAGCAGCCACCAACAGGGGGGTAAGGATGGCTACACCTTC
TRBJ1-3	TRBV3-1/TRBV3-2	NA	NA	CASSQSTRRFSGNTIYF	TGTGCCAGCAGCCAATCTACCCGGCGGTTTTCTGGAAACACCATATATTTT
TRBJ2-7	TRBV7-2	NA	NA	CASSTEAGSSYEQYF	TGTGCCAGCAGCACCGAGGCGGGCTCCTCCTACGAGCAGTACTTC
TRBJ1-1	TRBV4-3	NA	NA	CASSQERGGNTEAFF	TGCGCCAGCAGCCAAGAGCGGGGGGGGAACACTGAAGCTTTCTTT
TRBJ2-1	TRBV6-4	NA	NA	CASSDFETNSYNEQFF	TGTGCCAGCAGTGACTTTGAGACCAACTCCTACAATGAGCAGTTCTTC
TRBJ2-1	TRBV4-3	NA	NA	CASSQGLEPHNEQFF	TGCGCCAGCAGCCAAGGACTAGAACCTCACAATGAGCAGTTCTTC
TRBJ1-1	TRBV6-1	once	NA	CASSEGQGISAEAFF	TGTGCCAGCAGTGAAGGCCAGGGGATCAGCGCTGAAGCTTTCTTT
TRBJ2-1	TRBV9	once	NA	CASSVGQNEQFF	TGTGCCAGCAGCGTAGGGCAGAATGAGCAGTTCTTC
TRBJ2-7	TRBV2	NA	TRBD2	CASRVAGGADYEQYF	TGTGCCAGCAGGGTAGCGGGGGGAGCCGACTACGAGCAGTACTTC
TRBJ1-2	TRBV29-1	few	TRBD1	CSVDSRGSSHGYTF	TGCAGCGTTGATTCCAGGGGGTCCTCCCATGGCTACACCTTC
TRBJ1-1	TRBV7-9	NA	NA	CASSSRQVSWMNTEAFF	TGTGCCAGCAGCTCCCGACAGGTTTCTTGGATGAACACTGAAGCTTTCTTT
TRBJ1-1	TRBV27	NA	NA	CASSYLDRNTEAFF	TGTGCCAGCAGTTACCTCGACAGGAACACTGAAGCTTTCTTT
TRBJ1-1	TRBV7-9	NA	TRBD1	CASSSFRQGNTEAFF	TGTGCCAGCAGCTCTTTCAGACAGGGAAACACTGAAGCTTTCTTT
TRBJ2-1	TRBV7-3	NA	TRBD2	CASRLDGLGTNEQFF	TGTGCCAGCAGGTTAGACGGACTAGGGACCAATGAGCAGTTCTTC
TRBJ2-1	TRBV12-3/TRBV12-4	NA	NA	CASSLGNEQFF	TGTGCCAGCAGTTTGGGGAATGAGCAGTTCTTC
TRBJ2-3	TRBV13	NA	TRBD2	CASSKRLAGRTDTQYF	TGTGCCAGCAGCAAGCGACTAGCGGGGCGCACAGATACGCAGTATTTT
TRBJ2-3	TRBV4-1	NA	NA	CASSHGRADTQYF	TGCGCCAGCAGCCACGGTCGAGCAGATACGCAGTATTTT
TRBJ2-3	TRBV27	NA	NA	CASSLGGDTQYF	TGTGCCAGCAGTCTGGGTGGAGATACGCAGTATTTT
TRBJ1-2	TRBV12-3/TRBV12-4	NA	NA	CASSLDDRNGYTF	TGTGCCAGCAGTTTAGATGACAGGAATGGCTACACCTTC
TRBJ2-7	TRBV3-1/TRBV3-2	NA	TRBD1	CASSRGQGIAYEQYF	TGTGCCAGCAGCCGAGGACAGGGGATAGCCTACGAGCAGTACTTC
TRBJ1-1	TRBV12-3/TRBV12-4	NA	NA	CASSLTEAFF	TGTGCCAGCAGTTTGACTGAAGCTTTCTTT
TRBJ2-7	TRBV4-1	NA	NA	CASSRTGSYEQYF	TGCGCCAGCAGCCGGACCGGCTCCTACGAGCAGTACTTC
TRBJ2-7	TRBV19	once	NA	CASSPEGGAEQYF	TGTGCCAGTAGTCCCGAGGGGGGAGCCGAGCAGTACTTC
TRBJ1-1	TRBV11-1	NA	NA	CASSLYVDPNTEAFF	TGTGCCAGCAGCTTATATGTCGATCCGAACACTGAAGCTTTCTTT
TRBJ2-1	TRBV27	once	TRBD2	CASSLSSGGYNEQFF	TGTGCCAGCAGCCTGTCTAGCGGGGGTTACAATGAGCAGTTCTTC
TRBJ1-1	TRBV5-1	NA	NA	CASSLAPGTPEAFF	TGCGCCAGCAGCTTGGCGCCAGGGACCCCTGAAGCTTTCTTT
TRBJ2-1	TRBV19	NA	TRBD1	CASSISSGQGKFF	TGTGCCAGTAGTATTTCTTCTGGACAGGGAAAGTTCTTC
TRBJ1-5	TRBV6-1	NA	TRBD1	CASSELDRWQPQHF	TGTGCCAGCAGTGAATTGGACAGGTGGCAGCCCCAGCATTTT
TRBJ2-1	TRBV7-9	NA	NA	CASSLSQGQFF	TGTGCCAGCAGCTTGTCACAGGGACAGTTCTTC
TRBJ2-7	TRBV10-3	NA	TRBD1	CAISGGTGVFYEQYF	TGTGCCATCAGTGGGGGGACAGGGGTATTTTACGAGCAGTACTTC
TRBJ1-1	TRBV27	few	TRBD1	CASSTDMGQRNTEAFF	TGTGCCAGCAGTACAGACATGGGACAGAGAAACACTGAAGCTTTCTTT
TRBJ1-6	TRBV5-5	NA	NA	CASRHAPGQGSSPLHF	TGTGCCAGCAGGCACGCCCCGGGTCAGGGGAGTTCACCCCTCCACTTT
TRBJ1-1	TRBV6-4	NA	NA	CASRRNEWSTEAFF	TGTGCCAGCAGGAGAAACGAGTGGAGCACTGAAGCTTTCTTT
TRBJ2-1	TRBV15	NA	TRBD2	CATSRDSGGYNEQFF	TGTGCCACCAGCAGAGACAGCGGGGGTTACAATGAGCAGTTCTTC
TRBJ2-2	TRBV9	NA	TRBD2	CASSVETSGSTGELFF	TGTGCCAGCAGCGTAGAAACTAGCGGGAGCACCGGGGAGCTGTTTTTT
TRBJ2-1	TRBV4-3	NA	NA	CASSQESWSYNEQFF	TGCGCCAGCAGCCAAGAAAGTTGGTCTTACAATGAGCAGTTCTTC
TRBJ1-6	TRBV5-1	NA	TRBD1	CASSPPGQGSYNSPLHF	TGCGCCAGCAGCCCCCCGGGACAGGGTTCGTATAATTCACCCCTCCACTTT
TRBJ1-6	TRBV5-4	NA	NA	CASSRTASSYNSPLHF	TGTGCCAGCAGCAGGACGGCGAGCTCCTATAATTCACCCCTCCACTTT
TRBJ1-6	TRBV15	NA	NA	CATSGRKFQNSPLHF	TGTGCCACCAGCGGAAGGAAATTTCAGAATTCACCCCTCCACTTT
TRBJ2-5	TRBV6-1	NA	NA	CASSEIGYQETQYF	TGTGCCAGCAGTGAAATCGGGTACCAAGAGACCCAGTACTTC
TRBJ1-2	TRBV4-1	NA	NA	CASSQDHPGAYGYTF	TGCGCCAGCAGCCAAGATCATCCAGGGGCCTATGGCTACACCTTC
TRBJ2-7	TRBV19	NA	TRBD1	CASSADRYYEQYF	TGTGCCAGTAGTGCGGACAGGTACTACGAGCAGTACTTC
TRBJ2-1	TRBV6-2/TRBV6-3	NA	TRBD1	CASSGGDRGFNEQFF	TGTGCCAGCAGTGGGGGGGACAGGGGATTCAATGAGCAGTTCTTC
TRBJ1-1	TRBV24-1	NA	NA	CATSDGGEFQSEAFF	TGTGCCACCAGTGATGGGGGGGAATTTCAGTCTGAAGCTTTCTTT
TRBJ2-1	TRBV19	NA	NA	CASSIVGYGEQFF	TGTGCCAGTAGTATAGTAGGGTATGGTGAGCAGTTCTTC
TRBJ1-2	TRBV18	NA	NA	CASSPQGINYGYTF	TGTGCCAGCTCACCACAGGGGATAAACTATGGCTACACCTTC
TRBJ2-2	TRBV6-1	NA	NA	CASSEGMGGRSANTGELFF	TGTGCCAGCAGTGAAGGGATGGGGGGACGTTCCGCGAACACCGGGGAGCTGTTTTTT
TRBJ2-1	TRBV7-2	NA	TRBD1	CASSFQTGPYNEQFF	TGTGCCAGCAGCTTCCAGACAGGGCCTTACAATGAGCAGTTCTTC
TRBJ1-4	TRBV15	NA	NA	CATSRDRGTNEKLFF	TGTGCCACCAGCAGAGACAGGGGAACTAATGAAAAACTGTTTTTT
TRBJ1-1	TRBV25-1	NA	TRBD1	CASSNWGQGNTEAFF	TGTGCCAGCAGTAATTGGGGACAGGGGAACACTGAAGCTTTCTTT
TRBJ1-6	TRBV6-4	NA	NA	CASSARGAPNSPLHF	TGTGCCAGCAGCGCGAGGGGGGCACCTAATTCACCCCTCCACTTT
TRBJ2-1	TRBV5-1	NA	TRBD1	CASSLDVGTGFRYEQFF	TGCGCCAGCAGCTTGGATGTGGGGACAGGGTTCCGGTATGAGCAGTTCTTC
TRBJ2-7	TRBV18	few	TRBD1	CASSRGQGVVYEQYF	TGTGCCAGCTCCCGAGGACAGGGTGTCGTCTACGAGCAGTACTTC
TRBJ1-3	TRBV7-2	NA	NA	CASSLEASSGNTIYF	TGTGCCAGCAGCTTAGAGGCCTCCTCTGGAAACACCATATATTTT
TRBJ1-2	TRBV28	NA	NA	CASKDSNYGYTF	TGTGCCAGCAAGGACAGTAACTATGGCTACACCTTC
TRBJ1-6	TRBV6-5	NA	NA	CASSYSRNSPLHF	TGTGCCAGCAGTTACAGTCGTAATTCACCCCTCCACTTT